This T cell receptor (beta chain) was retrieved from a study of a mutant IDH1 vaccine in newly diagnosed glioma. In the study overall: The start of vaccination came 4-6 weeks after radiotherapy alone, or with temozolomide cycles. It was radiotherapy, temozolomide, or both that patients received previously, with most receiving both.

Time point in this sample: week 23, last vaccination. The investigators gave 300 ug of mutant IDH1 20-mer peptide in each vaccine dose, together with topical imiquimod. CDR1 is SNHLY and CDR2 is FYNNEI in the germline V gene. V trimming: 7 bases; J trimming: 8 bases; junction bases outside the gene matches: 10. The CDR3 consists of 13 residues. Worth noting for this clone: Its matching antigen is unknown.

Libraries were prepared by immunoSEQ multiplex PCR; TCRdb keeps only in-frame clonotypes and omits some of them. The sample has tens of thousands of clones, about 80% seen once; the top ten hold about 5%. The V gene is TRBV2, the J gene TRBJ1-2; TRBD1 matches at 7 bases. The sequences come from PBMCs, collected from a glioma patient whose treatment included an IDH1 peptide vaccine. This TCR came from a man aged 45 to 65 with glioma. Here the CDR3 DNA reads TGTGCCAGCACGGGGACAGTCCCGGAGGGCTACACCTTC. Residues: CASTGTVPEGYTF. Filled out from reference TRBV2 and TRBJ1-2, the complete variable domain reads EPEVTQTPSHQVTQMGQEVILRCVPISNHLYFYWYRQILGQKVEFLVSFYNNEISEKSEIFDDQFSVERPDGSNFTLKIRSTKLEDSAMYFCASTGTVPEGYTFGSGTRLTVV.